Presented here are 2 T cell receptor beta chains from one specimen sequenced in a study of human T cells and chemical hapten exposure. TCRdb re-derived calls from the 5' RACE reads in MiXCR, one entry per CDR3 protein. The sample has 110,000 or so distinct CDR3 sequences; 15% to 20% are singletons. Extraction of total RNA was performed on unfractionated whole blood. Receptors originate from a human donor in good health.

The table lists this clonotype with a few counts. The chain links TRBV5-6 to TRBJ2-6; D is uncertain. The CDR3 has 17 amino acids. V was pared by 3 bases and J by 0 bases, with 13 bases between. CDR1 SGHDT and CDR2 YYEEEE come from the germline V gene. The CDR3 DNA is TGTGCCAGCAGCTCGACCGGACGGTACTCTGGGGCCAACGTCCTGACTTTC. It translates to CASSSTGRYSGANVLTF. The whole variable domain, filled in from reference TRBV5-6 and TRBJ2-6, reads DAGVTQSPTHLIKTRGQQVTLRCSPKSGHDTVSWYQQALGQGPQFIFQYYEEEERQRGNFPDRFSGHQFPNYSSELNVNALLLGDSALYLCASSSTGRYSGANVLTFGAGSRLTVL.

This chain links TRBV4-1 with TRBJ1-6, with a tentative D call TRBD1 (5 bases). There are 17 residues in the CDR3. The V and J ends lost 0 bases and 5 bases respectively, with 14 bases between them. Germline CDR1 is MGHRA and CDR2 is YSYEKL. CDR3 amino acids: CASSQDGMVQDNSPLHF. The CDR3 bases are TGCGCCAGCAGCCAAGATGGGATGGTACAGGATAATTCACCCCTCCACTTT.